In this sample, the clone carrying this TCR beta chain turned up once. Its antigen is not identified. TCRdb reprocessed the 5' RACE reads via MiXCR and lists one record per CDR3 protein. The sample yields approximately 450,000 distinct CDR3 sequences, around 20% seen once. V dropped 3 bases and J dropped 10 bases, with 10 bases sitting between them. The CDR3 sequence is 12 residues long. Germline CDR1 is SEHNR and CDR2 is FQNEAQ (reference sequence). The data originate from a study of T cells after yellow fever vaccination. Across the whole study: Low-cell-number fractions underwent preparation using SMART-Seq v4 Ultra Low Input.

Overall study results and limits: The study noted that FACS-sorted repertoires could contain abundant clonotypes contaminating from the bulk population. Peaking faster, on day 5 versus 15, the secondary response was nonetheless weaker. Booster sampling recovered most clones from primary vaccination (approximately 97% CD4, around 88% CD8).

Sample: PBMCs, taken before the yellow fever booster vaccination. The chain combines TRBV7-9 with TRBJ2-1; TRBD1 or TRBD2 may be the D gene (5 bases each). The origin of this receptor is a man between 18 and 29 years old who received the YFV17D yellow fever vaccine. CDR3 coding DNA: TGTGCCAGCAGCTTGGGGGTTCCAGAGCAGTTCTTC. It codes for CASSLGVPEQFF.